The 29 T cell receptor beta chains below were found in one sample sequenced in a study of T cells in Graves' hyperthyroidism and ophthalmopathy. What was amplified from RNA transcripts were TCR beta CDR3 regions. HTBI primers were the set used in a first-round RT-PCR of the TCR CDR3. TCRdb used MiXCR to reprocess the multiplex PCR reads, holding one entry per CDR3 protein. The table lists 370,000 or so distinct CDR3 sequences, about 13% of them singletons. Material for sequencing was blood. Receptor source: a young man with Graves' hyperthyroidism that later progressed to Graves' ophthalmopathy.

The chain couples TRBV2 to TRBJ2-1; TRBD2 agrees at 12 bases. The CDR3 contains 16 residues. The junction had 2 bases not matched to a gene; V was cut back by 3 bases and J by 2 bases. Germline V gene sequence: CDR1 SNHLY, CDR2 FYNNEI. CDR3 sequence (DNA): TGTGCCAGCAGTGATCTAGCGGGGGGGCCCTACAATGAGCAGTTCTTC. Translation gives CASSDLAGGPYNEQFF.

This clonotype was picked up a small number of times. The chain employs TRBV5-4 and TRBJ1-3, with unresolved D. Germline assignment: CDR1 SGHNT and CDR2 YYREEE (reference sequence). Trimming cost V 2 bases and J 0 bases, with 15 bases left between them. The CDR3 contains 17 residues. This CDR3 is CASSFRHPRSSGNTIYF. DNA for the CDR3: TGTGCCAGCAGCTTCCGACACCCCCGGAGCTCTGGAAACACCATATATTTT.

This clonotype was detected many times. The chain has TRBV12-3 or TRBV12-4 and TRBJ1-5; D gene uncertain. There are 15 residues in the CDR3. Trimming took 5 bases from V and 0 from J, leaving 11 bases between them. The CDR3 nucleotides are TGTGCCAGCAGTCCGACGGGAGATAGCAATCAGCCCCAGCATTTT. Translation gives CASSPTGDSNQPQHF.

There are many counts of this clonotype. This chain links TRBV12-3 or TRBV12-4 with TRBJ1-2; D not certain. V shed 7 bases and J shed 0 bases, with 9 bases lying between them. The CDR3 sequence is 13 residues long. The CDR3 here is CASTYTANYGYTF. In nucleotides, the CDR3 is TGTGCCAGCACCTACACGGCTAACTATGGCTACACCTTC.

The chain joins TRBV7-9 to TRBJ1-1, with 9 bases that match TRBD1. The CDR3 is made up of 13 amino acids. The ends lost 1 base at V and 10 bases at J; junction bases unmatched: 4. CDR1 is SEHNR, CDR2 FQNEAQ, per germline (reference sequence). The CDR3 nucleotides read TGTGCCAGCAGCTTAGGGACAGGGGCCGGAGCTTTCTTT. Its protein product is CASSLGTGAGAFF. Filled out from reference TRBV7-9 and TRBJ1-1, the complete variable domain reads DTGVSQNPRHKITKRGQNVTFRCDPISEHNRLYWYRQTLGQGPEFLTYFQNEAQLEKSRLLSDRFSAERPKGSFSTLEIQRTEQGDSAMYLCASSLGTGAGAFFGQGTRLTVV.

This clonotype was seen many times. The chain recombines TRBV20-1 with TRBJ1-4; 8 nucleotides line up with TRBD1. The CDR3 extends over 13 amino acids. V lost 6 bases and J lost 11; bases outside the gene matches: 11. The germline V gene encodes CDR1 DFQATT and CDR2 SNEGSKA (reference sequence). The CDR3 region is CSATQQGAAKLFF. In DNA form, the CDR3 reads TGCAGTGCCACACAGCAGGGGGCGGCTAAACTGTTTTTT.

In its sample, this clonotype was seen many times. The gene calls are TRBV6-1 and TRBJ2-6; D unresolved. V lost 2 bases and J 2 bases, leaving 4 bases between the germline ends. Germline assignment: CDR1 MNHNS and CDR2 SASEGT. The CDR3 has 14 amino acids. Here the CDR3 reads CASSEITGANVLTF. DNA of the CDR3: TGTGCCAGCAGTGAAATAACTGGGGCCAACGTCCTGACTTTC.

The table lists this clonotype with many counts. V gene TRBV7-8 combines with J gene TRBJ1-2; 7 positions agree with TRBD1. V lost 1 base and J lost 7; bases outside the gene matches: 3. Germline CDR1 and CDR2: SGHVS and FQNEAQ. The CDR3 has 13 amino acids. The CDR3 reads CASSLGGGGGYTF. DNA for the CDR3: TGTGCCAGCAGCTTAGGAGGGGGCGGTGGCTACACCTTC.

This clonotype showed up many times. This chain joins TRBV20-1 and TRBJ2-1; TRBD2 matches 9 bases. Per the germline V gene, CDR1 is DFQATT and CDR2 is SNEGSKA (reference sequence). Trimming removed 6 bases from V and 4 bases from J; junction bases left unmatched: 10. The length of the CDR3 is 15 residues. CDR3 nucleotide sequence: TGCAGTGCAGAAAAACCCCTAGCGGGGTACAATGAGCAGTTCTTC. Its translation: CSAEKPLAGYNEQFF.

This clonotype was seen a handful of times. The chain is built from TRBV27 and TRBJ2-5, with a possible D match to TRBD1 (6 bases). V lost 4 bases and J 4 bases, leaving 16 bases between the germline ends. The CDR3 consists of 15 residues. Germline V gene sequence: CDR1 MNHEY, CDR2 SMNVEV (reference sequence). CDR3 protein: CASSWSRQVAETQYF. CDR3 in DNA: TGTGCCAGCAGTTGGTCCCGACAGGTCGCAGAGACCCAGTACTTC.

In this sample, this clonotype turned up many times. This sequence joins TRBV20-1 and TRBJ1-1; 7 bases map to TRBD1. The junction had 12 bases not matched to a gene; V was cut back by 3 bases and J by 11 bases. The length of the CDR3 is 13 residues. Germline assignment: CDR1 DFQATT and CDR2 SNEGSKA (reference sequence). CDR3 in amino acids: CSARSNQGGAAFF. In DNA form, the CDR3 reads TGCAGTGCTAGGTCCAACCAGGGGGGCGCGGCTTTCTTT.

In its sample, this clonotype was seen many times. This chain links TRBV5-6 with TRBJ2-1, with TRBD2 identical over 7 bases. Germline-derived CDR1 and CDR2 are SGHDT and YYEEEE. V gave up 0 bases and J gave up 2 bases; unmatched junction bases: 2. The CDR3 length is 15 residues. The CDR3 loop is CASSLVSGAYNEQFF. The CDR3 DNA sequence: TGTGCCAGCAGCTTGGTCAGCGGGGCCTACAATGAGCAGTTCTTC. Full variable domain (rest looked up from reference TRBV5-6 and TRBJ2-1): DAGVTQSPTHLIKTRGQQVTLRCSPKSGHDTVSWYQQALGQGPQFIFQYYEEEERQRGNFPDRFSGHQFPNYSSELNVNALLLGDSALYLCASSLVSGAYNEQFFGPGTRLTVL.

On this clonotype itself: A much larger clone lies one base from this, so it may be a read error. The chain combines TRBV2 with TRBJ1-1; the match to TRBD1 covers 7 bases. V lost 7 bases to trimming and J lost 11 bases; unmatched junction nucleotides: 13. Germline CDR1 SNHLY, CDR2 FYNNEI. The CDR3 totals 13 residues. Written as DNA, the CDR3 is TGTGCCAGCACTAAAGACACAGGGGAGGTTGCTTTCTTT. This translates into CASTKDTGEVAFF. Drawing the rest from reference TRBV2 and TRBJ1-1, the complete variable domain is EPEVTQTPSHQVTQMGQEVILRCVPISNHLYFYWYRQILGQKVEFLVSFYNNEISEKSEIFDDQFSVERPDGSNFTLKIRSTKLEDSAMYFCASTKDTGEVAFFGQGTRLTVV.

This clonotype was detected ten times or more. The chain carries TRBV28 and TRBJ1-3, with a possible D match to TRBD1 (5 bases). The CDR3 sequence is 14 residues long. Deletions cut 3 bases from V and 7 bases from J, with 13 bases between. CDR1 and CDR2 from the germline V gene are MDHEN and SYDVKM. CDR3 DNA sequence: TGTGCCAGCAGTTTCCGGGGGACGTTGAACACCATATATTTT. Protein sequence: CASSFRGTLNTIYF. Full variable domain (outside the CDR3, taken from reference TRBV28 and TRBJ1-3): DVKVTQSSRYLVKRTGEKVFLECVQDMDHENMFWYRQDPGLGLRLIYFSYDVKMKEKGDIPEGYSVSREKKERFSLILESASTNQTSMYLCASSFRGTLNTIYFGEGSWLTVV.

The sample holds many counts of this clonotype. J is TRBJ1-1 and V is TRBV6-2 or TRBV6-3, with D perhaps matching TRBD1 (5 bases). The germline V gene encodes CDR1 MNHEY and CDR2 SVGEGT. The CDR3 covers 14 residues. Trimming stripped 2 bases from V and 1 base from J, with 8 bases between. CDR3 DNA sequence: TGTGCCAGCAGTTACCAGGGAGGGAACACTGAAGCTTTCTTT. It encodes CASSYQGGNTEAFF.

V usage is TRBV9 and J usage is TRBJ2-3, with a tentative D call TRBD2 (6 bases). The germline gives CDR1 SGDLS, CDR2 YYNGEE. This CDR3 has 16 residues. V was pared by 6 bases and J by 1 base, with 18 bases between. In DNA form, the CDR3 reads TGTGCCAGCACCCCCCGACGGGACTCACGCACAGATACGCAGTATTTT. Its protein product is CASTPRRDSRTDTQYF.

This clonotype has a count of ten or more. CDR3 DNA: TGTGCTAGTGGATCTATGGACCGCACAGATACGCAGTATTTT. Translated: CASGSMDRTDTQYF. The chain links TRBV12-5 to TRBJ2-3; D unclear. This CDR3 comprises 14 residues. CDR1 is LGHNT, CDR2 FRNRAP, per germline. V was clipped by 6 bases and J by 1 base, with 11 bases between them.

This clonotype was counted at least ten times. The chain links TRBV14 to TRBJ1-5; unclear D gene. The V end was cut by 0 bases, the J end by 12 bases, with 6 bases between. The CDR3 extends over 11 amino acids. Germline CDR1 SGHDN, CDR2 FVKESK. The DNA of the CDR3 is TGTGCCAGCAGCCAAGAAGGGAGCCAGCATTTT. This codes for CASSQEGSQHF.

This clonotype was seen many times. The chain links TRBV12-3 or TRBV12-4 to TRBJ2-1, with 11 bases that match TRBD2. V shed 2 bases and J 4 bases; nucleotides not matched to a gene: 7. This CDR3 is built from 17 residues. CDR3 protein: CASSLILAGGIYNEQFF. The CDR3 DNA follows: TGTGCCAGCAGTTTAATCCTAGCGGGGGGTATTTACAATGAGCAGTTCTTC.

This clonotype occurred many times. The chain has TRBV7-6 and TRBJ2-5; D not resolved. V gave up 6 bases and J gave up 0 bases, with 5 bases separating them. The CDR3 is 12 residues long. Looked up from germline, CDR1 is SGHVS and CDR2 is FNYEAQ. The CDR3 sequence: CASRGNQETQYF. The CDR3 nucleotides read TGTGCCAGCAGGGGCAACCAAGAGACCCAGTACTTC.

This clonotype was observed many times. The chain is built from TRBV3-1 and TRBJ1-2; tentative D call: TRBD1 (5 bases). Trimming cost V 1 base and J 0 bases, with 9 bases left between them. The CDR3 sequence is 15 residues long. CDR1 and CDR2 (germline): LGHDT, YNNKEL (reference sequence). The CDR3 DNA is TGTGCCAGCAGCCAAGCTGACAGTACTAACTATGGCTACACCTTC. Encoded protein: CASSQADSTNYGYTF.

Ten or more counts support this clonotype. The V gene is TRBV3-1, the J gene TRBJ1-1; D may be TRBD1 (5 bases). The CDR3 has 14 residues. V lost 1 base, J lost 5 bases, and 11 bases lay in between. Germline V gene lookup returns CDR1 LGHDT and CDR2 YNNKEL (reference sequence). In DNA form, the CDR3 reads TGTGCCAGCAGCCAAGTAGAGGGGCGGACTGAAGCTTTCTTT. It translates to CASSQVEGRTEAFF.

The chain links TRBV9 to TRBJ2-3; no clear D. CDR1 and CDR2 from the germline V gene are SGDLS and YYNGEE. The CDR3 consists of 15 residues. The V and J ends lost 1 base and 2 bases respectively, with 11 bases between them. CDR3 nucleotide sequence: TGTGCCAGCAGCGTATTCGTGGAGTCCACAGATACGCAGTATTTT. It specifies CASSVFVESTDTQYF.

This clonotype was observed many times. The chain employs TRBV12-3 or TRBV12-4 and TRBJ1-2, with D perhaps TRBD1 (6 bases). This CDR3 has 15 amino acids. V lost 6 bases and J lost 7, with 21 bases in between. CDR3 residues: CASRPSYTGAGGYTF. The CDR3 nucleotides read TGTGCCAGCAGGCCAAGTTACACGGGGGCGGGTGGCTACACCTTC.

The CDR3 DNA is TGCAGTGCTAGATTCCCCGAGGGAACAGATACGCAGTATTTT. It codes for CSARFPEGTDTQYF. The chain uses TRBV20-1 and TRBJ2-3; weak D call: TRBD2 (5 bases). CDR3 size: 14 residues. V was pared by 2 bases and J by 3 bases, with 12 bases between. Germline V gene data show CDR1 as DFQATT and CDR2 as SNEGSKA (reference sequence).

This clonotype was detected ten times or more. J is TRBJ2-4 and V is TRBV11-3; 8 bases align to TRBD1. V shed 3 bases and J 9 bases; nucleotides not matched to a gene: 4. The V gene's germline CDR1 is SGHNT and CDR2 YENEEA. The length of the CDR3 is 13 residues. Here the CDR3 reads CASSLVQGVIQYF. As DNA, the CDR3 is TGTGCCAGCAGCTTGGTACAGGGGGTCATTCAGTACTTC.

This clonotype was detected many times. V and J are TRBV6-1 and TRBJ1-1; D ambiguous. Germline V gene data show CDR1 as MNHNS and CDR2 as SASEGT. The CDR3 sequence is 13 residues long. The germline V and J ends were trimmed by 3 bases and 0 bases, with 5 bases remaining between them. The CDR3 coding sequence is TGTGCCAGCAGTGATAGGGTGAACACTGAAGCTTTCTTT. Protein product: CASSDRVNTEAFF.

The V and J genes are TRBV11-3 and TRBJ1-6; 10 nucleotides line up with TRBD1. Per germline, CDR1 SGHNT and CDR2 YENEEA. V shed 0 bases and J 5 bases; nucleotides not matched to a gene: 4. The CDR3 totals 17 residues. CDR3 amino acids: CASSLEGQGYNNSPLHF. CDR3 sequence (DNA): TGTGCCAGCAGCTTAGAGGGACAGGGGTACAATAATTCACCCCTCCACTTT. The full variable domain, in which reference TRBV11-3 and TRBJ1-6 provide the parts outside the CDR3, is EAGVVQSPRYKIIEKKQPVAFWCNPISGHNTLYWYLQNLGQGPELLIRYENEEAVDDSQLPKDRFSAERLKGVDSTLKIQPAELGDSAVYLCASSLEGQGYNNSPLHFGNGTRLTVT.

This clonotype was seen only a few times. The DNA for the CDR3 is TGTGCCATCAGTGGGACAGCCCAAGAGACCCAGTACTTC. Residues: CAISGTAQETQYF. The chain links TRBV10-3 to TRBJ2-5; perhaps TRBD1 as D (6 bases). This CDR3 has 13 amino acids. Germline assignment: CDR1 ENHRY and CDR2 SYGVKD. V was pared by 4 bases and J by 1 base, with 7 bases between.